Presented here are 11 T cell receptor beta chains from one specimen sequenced in a study of CD8 T cells in ankylosing spondylitis. MiXCR was run by TCRdb on the 5' RACE reads, yielding one entry per CDR3 protein. The sample shows just under 350,000 distinct CDR3 sequences, roughly 15% of them seen only once. What was sequenced was blood, either unsorted or a sorted T cell fraction (not recorded which). The receptors stem from a male donor with ankylosing spondylitis or in good health (not recorded which).

The chain links TRBV20-1 to TRBJ2-5; D ambiguous. This CDR3 comprises 10 residues. CDR1 DFQATT and CDR2 SNEGSKA come from the germline V gene (reference sequence). With 5 bases removed from V and 1 base from J, the gap between germline ends came to 2 bases. The CDR3 protein is CSASQETQYF. The CDR3 nucleotides are TGCAGTGCTTCCCAAGAGACCCAGTACTTC.

This chain links TRBV7-9 with TRBJ2-4; D might be TRBD1 (6 bases). The CDR3 length is 13 residues. V was clipped by 5 bases and J by 13 bases, with 18 bases between them. Germline assignment: CDR1 SEHNR and CDR2 FQNEAQ (reference sequence). The CDR3 DNA sequence: TGTGCCAGCAGCCCCGGACAGAGTCGAGGCCAGTACTTC. Protein: CASSPGQSRGQYF.

The chain recombines TRBV6-2 or TRBV6-3 with TRBJ2-7; TRBD1 matches at 8 bases. Germline loops: CDR1 MNHEY, CDR2 SVGEGT. There are 14 residues in the CDR3. J lost 5 bases, V lost 6 bases, and 9 bases had no gene match. CDR3 protein: CASRLSGQGNEQYF. CDR3 nucleotides: TGTGCCAGCAGACTTTCCGGACAGGGCAACGAGCAGTACTTC.

A few counts support this clonotype. V is TRBV6-1 and J is TRBJ2-3; TRBD1 agrees at 8 bases. Germline values: CDR1 MNHNS, CDR2 SASEGT. With 6 bases clipped from V and 0 bases from J, the junction kept 8 bases outside the gene matches. The length of the CDR3 is 16 residues. The CDR3: CASSQKGDRSTDTQYF. The CDR3 coding sequence is TGTGCCAGCAGCCAAAAGGGGGACAGGAGCACAGATACGCAGTATTTT.

This clonotype occurred a few times. V is TRBV6-1 and J is TRBJ2-6, with D perhaps matching TRBD2 (6 bases). This CDR3 region has 15 residues. Trimming shortened V by 10 bases and J by 3 bases, and 16 bases separated the two germline ends. Per germline, CDR1 MNHNS and CDR2 SASEGT. CDR3 protein: CATETLGSGANVLTF. CDR3 DNA: TGTGCCACCGAGACCCTCGGGAGTGGGGCCAACGTCCTGACTTTC.

This clonotype was counted only a few times. The chain carries TRBV3-1 and TRBJ1-2, with D maybe TRBD1 (5 bases). CDR3 size: 14 residues. The V gene's germline CDR1 is LGHDT and CDR2 YNNKEL (reference sequence). Trimming left V 4 bases short and J 6 bases short, with 15 bases between. The CDR3 nucleotides read TGTGCCAGCAGCCCGCGGGGTGGGGGAGATGGCTACACCTTC. Translated, it gives CASSPRGGGDGYTF.

This clonotype was seen a handful of times. This chain joins TRBV28 and TRBJ2-5, with unresolved D. Trimming pared 3 bases from V and 6 bases from J, leaving 8 bases between. This CDR3 has 12 amino acids. Germline values: CDR1 MDHEN, CDR2 SYDVKM. The CDR3 here is CASSLGTQTQYF. The CDR3 coding sequence is TGTGCCAGCAGTTTGGGTACGCAGACCCAGTACTTC.

This clonotype was counted a few times. The chain uses TRBV29-1 and TRBJ1-2, with D unclear. The CDR3 loop spans 14 amino acids. Trimming took 0 bases from V and 2 from J, leaving 10 bases between them. Germline CDR1 SQVTM, CDR2 ANQGSEA. The CDR3 reads CSVEERLLNYGYTF. Written as DNA, the CDR3 is TGCAGCGTTGAAGAGAGACTGCTAAACTATGGCTACACCTTC.

A few counts support this clonotype. The V and J genes are TRBV20-1 and TRBJ2-3; D call uncertain. CDR3 length: 14 amino acids. Germline lookup yields CDR1 DFQATT and CDR2 SNEGSKA (reference sequence). The ends were cut back, 3 bases at V and 2 bases at J, with 12 bases in the middle. The CDR3 sequence: CSARVLRSTDTQYF. In DNA form, the CDR3 reads TGCAGTGCTAGGGTCCTGCGGTCCACAGATACGCAGTATTTT.

The sample holds many counts of this clonotype. This sequence joins TRBV5-1 and TRBJ1-5; unclear D gene. Trimming took 0 bases from V and 1 from J, leaving 8 bases between them. Germline V gene data show CDR1 as SGHRS and CDR2 as YFSETQ. There are 15 residues in the CDR3. CDR3 coding DNA: TGCGCCAGCAGCTTGGGGGAGGCGAGCAATCAGCCCCAGCATTTT. Protein: CASSLGEASNQPQHF.

There are a few counts of this clonotype. The rearrangement uses TRBV4-2 and TRBJ1-4; the D is unclear. The CDR3 runs 16 residues. Trimming removed 0 bases at V and 6 bases at J, with 14 bases between. Germline V gene lookup returns CDR1 LGHNA and CDR2 YNFKEQ. CDR3 nucleotides: TGTGCCAGCAGCCAAGAATACACCTCTAGGGATGAAAAACTGTTTTTT. Translation: CASSQEYTSRDEKLFF.